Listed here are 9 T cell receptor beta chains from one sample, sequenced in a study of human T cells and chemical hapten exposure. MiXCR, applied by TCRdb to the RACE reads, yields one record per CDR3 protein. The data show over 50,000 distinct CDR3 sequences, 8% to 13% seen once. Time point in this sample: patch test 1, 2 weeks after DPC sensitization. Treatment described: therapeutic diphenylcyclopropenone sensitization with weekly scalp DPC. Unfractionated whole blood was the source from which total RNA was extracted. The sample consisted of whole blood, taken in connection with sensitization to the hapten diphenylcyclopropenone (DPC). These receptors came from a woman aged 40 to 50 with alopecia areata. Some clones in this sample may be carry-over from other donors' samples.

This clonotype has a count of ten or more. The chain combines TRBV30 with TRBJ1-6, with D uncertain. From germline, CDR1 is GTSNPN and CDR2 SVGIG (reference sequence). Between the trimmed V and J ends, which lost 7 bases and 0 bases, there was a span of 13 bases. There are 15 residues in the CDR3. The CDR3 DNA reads TGTGCCTCCCACTTTGGGAGCTCCTATAATTCACCCCTCCACTTT. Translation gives CASHFGSSYNSPLHF.

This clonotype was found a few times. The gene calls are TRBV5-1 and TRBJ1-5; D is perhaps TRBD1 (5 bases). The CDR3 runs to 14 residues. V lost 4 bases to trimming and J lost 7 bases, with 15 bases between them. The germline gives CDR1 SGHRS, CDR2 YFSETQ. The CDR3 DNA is TGCGCCAGCAGCCCTAGGGGCGGGGACCAGCCCCAGCATTTT. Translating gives CASSPRGGDQPQHF.

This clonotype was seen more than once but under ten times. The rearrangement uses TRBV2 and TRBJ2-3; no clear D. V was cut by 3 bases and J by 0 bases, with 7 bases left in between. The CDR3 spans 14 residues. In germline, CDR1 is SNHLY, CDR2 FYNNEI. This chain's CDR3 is CASSDQDSTDTQYF. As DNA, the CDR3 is TGTGCCAGCAGTGACCAGGATAGCACAGATACGCAGTATTTT. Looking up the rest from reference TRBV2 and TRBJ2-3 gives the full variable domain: EPEVTQTPSHQVTQMGQEVILRCVPISNHLYFYWYRQILGQKVEFLVSFYNNEISEKSEIFDDQFSVERPDGSNFTLKIRSTKLEDSAMYFCASSDQDSTDTQYFGPGTRLTVL.

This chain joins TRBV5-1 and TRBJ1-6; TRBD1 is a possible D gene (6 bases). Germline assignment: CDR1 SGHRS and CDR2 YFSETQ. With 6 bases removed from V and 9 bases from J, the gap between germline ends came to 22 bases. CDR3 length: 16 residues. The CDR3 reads CASTIGGGKDGSPLHF. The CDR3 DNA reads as TGCGCCAGCACCATTGGAGGGGGAAAGGACGGTTCACCCCTCCACTTT.

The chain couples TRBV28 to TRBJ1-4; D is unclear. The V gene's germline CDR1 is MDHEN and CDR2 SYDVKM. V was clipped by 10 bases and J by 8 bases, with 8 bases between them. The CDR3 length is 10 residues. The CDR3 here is CATFWEKLFF. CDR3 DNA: TGTGCCACCTTTTGGGAAAAACTGTTTTTT.

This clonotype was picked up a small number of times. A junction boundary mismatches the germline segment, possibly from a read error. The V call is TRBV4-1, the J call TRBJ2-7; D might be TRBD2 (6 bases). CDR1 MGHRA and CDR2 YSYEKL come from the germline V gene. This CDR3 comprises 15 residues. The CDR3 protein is CASSQVHGGIYEQYF. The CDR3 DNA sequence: TGCGCCAGCAGTCAAGTCCACGGCGGGATCTACGAGCAGTACTTC.

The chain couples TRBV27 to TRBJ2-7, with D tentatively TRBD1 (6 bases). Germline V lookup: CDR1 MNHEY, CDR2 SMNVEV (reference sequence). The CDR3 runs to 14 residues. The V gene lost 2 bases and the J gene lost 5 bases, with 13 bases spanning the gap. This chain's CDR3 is CASSLRGLMDEQYF. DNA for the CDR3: TGTGCCAGCAGTTTAAGGGGGTTAATGGACGAGCAGTACTTC.

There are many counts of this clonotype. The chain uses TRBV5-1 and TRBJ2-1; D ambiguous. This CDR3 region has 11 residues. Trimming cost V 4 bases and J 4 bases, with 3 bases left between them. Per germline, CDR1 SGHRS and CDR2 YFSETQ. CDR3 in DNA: TGCGCCAGCAGCCATTACAATGAGCAGTTCTTC. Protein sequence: CASSHYNEQFF. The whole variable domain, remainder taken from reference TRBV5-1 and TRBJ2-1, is KAGVTQTPRYLIKTRGQQVTLSCSPISGHRSVSWYQQTPGQGLQFLFEYFSETQRNKGNFPGRFSGRQFSNSRSEMNVSTLELGDSALYLCASSHYNEQFFGPGTRLTVL.

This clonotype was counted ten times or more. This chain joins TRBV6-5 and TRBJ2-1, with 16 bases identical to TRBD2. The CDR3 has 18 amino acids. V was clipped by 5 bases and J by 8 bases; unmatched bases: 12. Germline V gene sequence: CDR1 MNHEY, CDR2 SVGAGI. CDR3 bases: TGTGCCAGCAGTGGGACTAGCGGGGGGGCCGGAATTATCTATGAGCAGTTCTTC. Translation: CASSGTSGGAGIIYEQFF.